This entry lists 24 T cell receptor beta chains sequenced from one sample in a study of T cell repertoires in cytomegalovirus infection. Their target antigens are unknown. MiXCR, applied by TCRdb to the reads, yields one record per CDR3 protein. In the table there are 700,000 to 950,000 distinct CDR3 sequences, 30% to 35% of which are singletons. The specimen was cultured CD8+ T cells from PBMCs, collected from culture after CMV antigen stimulation. Source of these receptors: a human donor in good health (CMV status not recorded). Some clones in this sample may be carry-over from other donors' samples.

Note on this clonotype: Being one base from a much bigger clone, this may be a read error. The chain couples TRBV7-2 to TRBJ1-1, with D hard to call. This CDR3 has 14 amino acids. Germline lookup yields CDR1 SGHTA and CDR2 FQGNSA. The DNA for the CDR3 is TGTGCCGGCAGCTTCGAGGGTCTCGGGACTGAAGCTTTCTTT. Its protein product is CAGSFEGLGTEAFF.

The chain carries TRBV5-4 and TRBJ2-1, with D perhaps matching TRBD1 or TRBD2 (5 bases each). The length of the CDR3 is 17 residues. Germline V gives CDR1 SGHNT, CDR2 YYREEE (reference sequence). V shed 0 bases and J shed 8 bases, with 21 bases lying between them. CDR3 in DNA: TGTGCCAGCAGCTTGGACGAGACTATGTTTTTGGGACATGAGCAGTTCTTC. Translated: CASSLDETMFLGHEQFF.

This chain uses TRBV12-3 or TRBV12-4 with TRBJ1-1, with D unresolved. Trimming took off 2 bases at V and 1 base at J, with 14 bases between the two ends. The CDR3 sequence is 16 residues long. The CDR3 coding sequence is TGTGCCAGCAGTTTAAGTAGGTCAGGATGGAACACTGAAGCTTTCTTT. This sequence encodes CASSLSRSGWNTEAFF.

The chain couples TRBV5-6 to TRBJ2-5, with 12 bases aligning to TRBD2. This CDR3 has 17 residues. J gave up 5 bases and V 2 bases, and 10 bases lay outside the gene matches. From germline, CDR1 is SGHDT and CDR2 YYEEEE. The CDR3 spells CASSFPSGGGQAETQYF. As DNA, the CDR3 is TGTGCCAGCAGCTTTCCTAGCGGGGGGGGCCAAGCGGAGACCCAGTACTTC.

The sample holds a few counts of this clonotype. The chain couples TRBV5-6 to TRBJ1-2, with 7 bases that match TRBD1. With 3 bases clipped from V and 5 bases from J, the junction kept 7 bases outside the gene matches. Germline loops: CDR1 SGHDT, CDR2 YYEEEE. CDR3 length equals 14 residues. CDR3 loop: CASSWGDSEYGYTF. DNA for the CDR3: TGTGCCAGCAGCTGGGGGGACAGCGAATATGGCTACACCTTC. The full variable domain, its missing parts supplied by reference TRBV5-6 and TRBJ1-2, is DAGVTQSPTHLIKTRGQQVTLRCSPKSGHDTVSWYQQALGQGPQFIFQYYEEEERQRGNFPDRFSGHQFPNYSSELNVNALLLGDSALYLCASSWGDSEYGYTFGSGTRLTVV.

This clonotype has more than one count but fewer than ten. The V and J genes are TRBV7-6 and TRBJ2-2; D gene unclear. Trimming removed 1 base at V and 8 bases at J, with 14 bases between. The CDR3 consists of 15 residues. CDR1 and CDR2 (germline): SGHVS, FNYEAQ. The CDR3 loop reads CASSLGSSLGGELFF. The CDR3 DNA reads TGTGCCAGCAGCTTAGGATCGAGCTTGGGAGGGGAGCTGTTTTTT.

V is TRBV28 and J is TRBJ2-7, with TRBD1 matching over 9 bases. This CDR3 contains 15 residues. J gave up 6 bases and V 6 bases, and 12 bases lay outside the gene matches. CDR1 and CDR2 (germline): MDHEN, SYDVKM. CDR3 residues: CASSADRGPSGEQYV. For the CDR3, the DNA is TGTGCCAGCAGCGCGGACAGGGGACCCTCTGGCGAGCAGTACGTC.

This chain links TRBV6-6 with TRBJ2-5, with 9 bases identical to TRBD2. Germline loops: CDR1 MNHNY, CDR2 SVGAGI (reference sequence). There are 18 residues in the CDR3. Unmatched junction bases numbered 12, after V lost 2 bases and J lost 2 bases. CDR3 in amino acids: CASSYPSRLAGPQETQYF. DNA for the CDR3: TGTGCCAGCAGTTACCCATCTAGGCTAGCGGGGCCACAAGAGACCCAGTACTTC.

This clonotype has more than one count but fewer than ten. DNA of the CDR3: TGTGCCATCAGTGAAGGTGGGGTCTACGAGCAGTACGTC. Its protein is CAISEGGVYEQYV. This chain connects TRBV10-3 to TRBJ2-7; D is undetermined. This CDR3 spans 13 amino acids. Germline CDR1 ENHRY, CDR2 SYGVKD. V was trimmed by 3 bases and J by 3 bases, leaving 9 bases between them.

The chain carries TRBV2 and TRBJ1-2, with D unresolved. This CDR3 contains 15 residues. Trimming shortened V by 0 bases and J by 5 bases, and 13 bases separated the two germline ends. The germline CDR1 and CDR2 sequences are SNHLY and FYNNEI. CDR3 sequence (DNA): TGTGCCAGCAGTGAAGCGCAGGACGATTATTATGGCTACACCTTC. It translates to CASSEAQDDYYGYTF.

The rearrangement links TRBV20-1 to TRBJ1-5, with a possible D match to TRBD1 (6 bases). The V and J ends lost 6 bases and 3 bases respectively, with 21 bases between them. The CDR3 length is 16 residues. CDR1 and CDR2 (germline): DFQATT, SNEGSKA (reference sequence). In DNA form, the CDR3 reads TGCAGTGCCCTTTCCCCCGTGGACAGACCCAATCAGCCCCAGCATTTT. As protein: CSALSPVDRPNQPQHF.

About this clonotype: A read error may produce the germline difference seen at one junction end. This chain connects TRBV6-8 to TRBJ2-2; TRBD2 matches at 7 bases. The CDR3 contains 15 residues. Germline CDR1 is MNHGY and CDR2 is SAAAGT. The CDR3 here is CTSSYSGGSAGELFF. The CDR3 DNA follows: TGTACCAGCAGTTACTCGGGGGGTAGCGCCGGGGAGCTGTTTTTT.

The genes are TRBV9 and TRBJ2-7; possibly TRBD1 for D (6 bases). In germline, CDR1 is SGDLS, CDR2 YYNGEE. The CDR3 consists of 15 residues. The CDR3 DNA follows: TGTGCTGGGGGCCCCTCTCAGGATCCTACGAGACGGCAGTACGTC. This translates into CAGGPSQDPTRRQYV.

This chain connects TRBV27 to TRBJ2-1; TRBD1 agrees at 10 bases. Germline V gene lookup returns CDR1 MNHEY and CDR2 SMNVEV (reference sequence). CDR3 size: 14 residues. The J segment lost 10 bases and the V segment lost 4 bases, leaving 7 bases of the junction unmatched. CDR3 sequence reads: CASSSRQGAGEQFF. The CDR3 DNA reads TGTGCCAGCAGTTCTCGACAGGGGGCGGGCGAGCAGTTCTTC.

This clonotype was seen only a few times. The rearrangement links TRBV5-6 to TRBJ2-7; 8 nucleotides line up with TRBD1. The V segment lost 1 base and the J segment 7 bases; nucleotides outside the gene matches: 7. The CDR3 has 14 amino acids. CDR1 is SGHDT and CDR2 is YYEEEE in the germline V gene. The CDR3 sequence: CASSLIDRGDEQYF. As DNA, the CDR3 is TGTGCCAGCAGCTTGATTGACAGGGGAGATGAGCAGTACTTC.

V and J are TRBV12-3 or TRBV12-4 and TRBJ1-1, with D possibly being TRBD1 (6 bases). V was cut by 6 bases and J by 1 base, with 12 bases left in between. The CDR3 consists of 14 residues. CDR3: CASRLGRGNTEAFF. Here the CDR3 DNA reads TGTGCCAGCAGACTCGGCAGGGGGAACACTGAAGCTTTCTTT.

The chain couples TRBV6-1 to TRBJ2-5; D remains ambiguous. This CDR3 region has 14 residues. V lost 1 base to trimming and J lost 0 bases, with 6 bases between them. CDR1 is MNHNS and CDR2 is SASEGT in the germline V gene. CDR3 sequence reads: CASSEGTYQETQYF. In nucleotides, the CDR3 is TGTGCCAGCAGTGAAGGCACGTACCAAGAGACCCAGTACTTC.

This clonotype was detected ten times or more. The CDR3 DNA sequence: TGTGCCAGCAGCTCTAGCGGGGGGGACAATGAGCAGTTCTTC. This codes for CASSSSGGDNEQFF. This sequence joins TRBV7-3 and TRBJ2-1, with TRBD2 matching over 12 bases. Per the germline V gene, CDR1 is SGHTA and CDR2 is FQGTGA. V was pared by 4 bases and J by 5 bases, with 0 bases of the junction left unmatched. The CDR3 is 14 residues long.

This clonotype was seen many times. This chain connects TRBV7-2 to TRBJ2-5; D assignment may be TRBD1 or TRBD2 (5 bases each). With 7 bases removed from V and 3 bases from J, the gap between germline ends came to 9 bases. The V gene's germline CDR1 is SGHTA and CDR2 FQGNSA. CDR3 size: 12 residues. CDR3 residues: CASTGAKETQYF. The CDR3 region has the DNA TGTGCCAGCACCGGGGCCAAAGAGACCCAGTACTTC.

This clonotype has a handful of counts. The rearrangement uses TRBV12-3 or TRBV12-4 and TRBJ1-3; D uncertain. Trimming removed 1 base at V and 9 bases at J, with 4 bases between. This CDR3 contains 11 residues. CDR3 nucleotides: TGTGCCAGCAGTTTAGGGCGCACCATATATTTT. Amino acid sequence: CASSLGRTIYF.

V gene TRBV5-6 combines with J gene TRBJ2-3, with D possibly TRBD1 on 5 matching bases. The V gene's germline CDR1 is SGHDT and CDR2 YYEEEE. CDR3 length: 14 residues. Trimming took off 3 bases at V and 6 bases at J, with 14 bases between the two ends. DNA of the CDR3: TGTGCCAGCAGCTGGGGCCGCGCTGGGGATACGCAGTATTTT. This codes for CASSWGRAGDTQYF.

This clonotype showed up many times. V is TRBV7-6 and J is TRBJ2-7; unclear D gene. Germline CDR1 reads SGHVS; CDR2 reads FNYEAQ. Trimming removed 0 bases from V and 5 bases from J, with 14 bases in between. The CDR3 length is 15 residues. The CDR3 DNA reads as TGTGCCAGCAGCTTAGCGATGGACCCTTCGGACGAGCAGTACTTC. It codes for CASSLAMDPSDEQYF.

V and J are TRBV6-1 and TRBJ2-7; 9 bases are shared with TRBD1. The CDR3 loop spans 14 amino acids. Germline CDR1 MNHNS, CDR2 SASEGT. The trim removed 3 bases at V and 1 base at J, leaving 1 base unmatched. The CDR3, as DNA: TGTGCCAGCAGTGAGGGGACAGGGTCCTACGAGCAGTACTTC. Protein product: CASSEGTGSYEQYF.

This chain uses TRBV7-9 with TRBJ2-3; 9 bases map to TRBD2. There are 15 residues in the CDR3. J was trimmed by 6 bases and V by 8 bases; bases with no gene match: 12. Germline values: CDR1 SEHNR, CDR2 FQNEAQ (reference sequence). CDR3 loop: CASANMAGGPDTQYF. DNA for the CDR3: TGTGCCAGCGCTAATATGGCGGGGGGGCCCGATACGCAGTATTTT.